This entry describes one T cell receptor beta chain. Its target antigen remains unknown. No much larger clone is present one base from it, and per-base qualities are unavailable. This sample is part of a study of identical twins (dated by TCRdb to the mid-2010s). A note on the overall study: The study deep-sequenced TCR alpha and beta repertoires from monozygotic twins, unrelated adults of various ages and cord blood to test whether fetal clonotypes persist. Replicate twin experiments were performed at different times using different library preparation protocols to rule out contamination. General conclusions and limits of the study: In monozygotic twins, recombination models systematically underestimated out-of-frame TCR alpha sharing, but the models matched the sharing seen between unrelated individuals. The excess sharing between twins in beta out-of-frame sequences was weaker because fewer shared sequences reduced the signal-to-noise ratio. Out-of-frame TCR alpha sequences shared between twins showed an excess of low generation-probability sequences compared with coincidental sharing between unrelated individuals. Zero-insertion analyses could be partly confounded by invariant T cells such as MAIT and iNKT, though diverse VJ usage argued against such confounding for most clonotypes. Because the same donors could not be followed over many years, the conclusions relied on cross-sectional statistical analysis. Abundant cord blood beta clonotypes had fewer insertions, young adult naive repertoires showed a similar but weaker trend, and memory repertoires showed no such trend.

Libraries were built with 5' RACE. TCRdb names Illumina HiSeq 2000 as the instrument used. Template switching added a universal primer binding site, and the final cDNA carried a unique molecular identifier that allowed TCR cDNA molecules to be counted accurately. Specific primers in the conserved constant-segment region were used to synthesize first-strand cDNA for the TCR alpha and beta chains. To control for contamination, every cDNA library carried two barcodes: a SMART-Mk sample barcode plus Illumina barcodes. TruSeq adapter sequences, together with Illumina sample barcodes, were added in two successive PCR steps. TCR alpha and beta cDNA libraries were sequenced on the Illumina HiSeq platform with custom primers. As for the original processing: MiGEC processed the raw reads to extract unique molecular identifiers, while MiXCR was used to determine the CDR3 positions. For each individual, recombination models were inferred using an EM algorithm with the repgenHMM and IGoR tools. Shared clonotypes were analyzed with the tcR package in R, and sharing was normalized by the product of cloneset sizes. To study raw recombination without the effects of thymic and clonal selection, out-of-frame nonproductive sequences were analyzed. TCRdb reran the public reads through fastp at Q25 and MiXCR, keeping productive beta chains. For every CDR3 protein sequence, its rows merge into one entry that carries the most common genes and DNA. TCRdb, not the original authors, processed these V and J calls. The sample table records hundreds of thousands of distinct CDR3 sequences; 24% of these occur just once. Of the sample, 2.9% falls within the top ten clones.

Only healthy Caucasian donors were included. Three pairs of female monozygotic twins, all aged about 18 to 30 years, were included in the twin cohort. CD4+ and CD8+ T cell populations were isolated with positive isolation kits from Invitrogen. Taken from cysteine to phenylalanine, the CDR3 has 14 residues. Only the CDR3 DNA is retained, 42 bases long and in frame from the first base. The junction shows trimming of 3 bases on V and 2 bases on J, plus 11 bases between the germline ends. The germline V gene (reference sequence) provides CDR1 DFQATT and CDR2 SNEGSKA. These data were also reused for a study on T cells expressing NK-cell markers. As the second study states: TCR beta-chain repertoires were profiled in sorted CD3+CD56+NKG2C+, CD3+CD56+NKG2C- and CD3+CD56-NKG2C+ T-cell subsets from about 8 donors. Of the eight sequenced donors, seven were found to be HCMV-seropositive and one was found to be HCMV-seronegative. To restrict sorting to alphabetaTCR-expressing T cells, an anti-gammadeltaTCR antibody was added in several experiments. In roughly six donors, the dominant CD3+CD56+NKG2C+ clonotypes ranked among the top 10 CD8+ clonotypes, making up roughly 1.0-8% of CD8+ T cells. Those dominant clonotypes were again the most abundant among CD3+CD56-NKG2C+ cells in several donors, at roughly 25-60.1%. Whether the expanded NKG2C-expressing T cell clones were specific for HCMV antigens was left unclear. The study sequenced eight donors, all healthy volunteers chosen at random: three men and five women. HCMV serostatus was determined by detecting HCMV-specific IgG in serum with a commercial ELISA kit. MIGEC handled demultiplexing of the reads and grouping by UMI, while MiTCR was used to assemble and quantify clonotypes. Only TCR cDNA sequences supported by at least two reads were kept to exclude erroneous sequences. The tcR package was used for downstream repertoire analysis, and clonotypes were matched between fractions using CDR3 nucleotide sequence together with V segment. Antigen specificity was annotated against VDJdb with VDJmatch, allowing one amino acid substitution in CDR3.

This chain joins TRBV20-1 to TRBJ1-3; TRBD1 is perhaps the D gene, given 5 matching bases. This clonotype originated in a woman under 30 in good health. Sample: CD4+ T cells sorted from blood. The DNA reads as follows: TGCAGTGCTAGGAGGCAGGGAACTGGAAACACCATATATTTT. Translated, it gives CSARRQGTGNTIYF.